This T cell receptor beta chain stems from a study of cytomegalovirus exposure and HLA in healthy donors. V shed 3 bases and J 3 bases; nucleotides not matched to a gene: 6. This CDR3 contains 15 residues. CDR1 and CDR2 (germline): KGHSH, LQKENI. The PCR ran on 60 Vbeta and 13 Jbeta primers. Clones were sequenced by immunoSEQ multiplex PCR, and TCRdb holds only the in-frame ones, with some missing. The repertoire holds fewer than 250,000 clones, about 80% seen once, with roughly 10% in the top ten. These donors counted as nominally healthy when sampled, but unrecorded immune exposures were likely. V and J are TRBV18 and TRBJ1-2; 8 bases align to TRBD1. The sequence was collected from a woman aged 45-65 years in good health and CMV-seropositive. The sample comprised PBMCs. The CDR3 reads CASSPPDRDYYGYTF. The DNA of the CDR3 is TGTGCCAGCTCACCCCCGGACAGGGACTACTATGGCTACACCTTC.